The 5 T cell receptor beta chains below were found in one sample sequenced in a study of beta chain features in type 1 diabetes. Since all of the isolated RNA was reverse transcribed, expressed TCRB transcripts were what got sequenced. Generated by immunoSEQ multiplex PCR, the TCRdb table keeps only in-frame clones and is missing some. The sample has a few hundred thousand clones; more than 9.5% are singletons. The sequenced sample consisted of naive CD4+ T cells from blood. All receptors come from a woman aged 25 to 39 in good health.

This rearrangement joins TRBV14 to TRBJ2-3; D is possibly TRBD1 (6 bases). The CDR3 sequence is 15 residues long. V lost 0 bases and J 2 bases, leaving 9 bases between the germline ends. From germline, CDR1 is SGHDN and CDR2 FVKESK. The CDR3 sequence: CASSQDWGHTDTQYF. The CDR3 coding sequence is TGTGCCAGCAGCCAAGATTGGGGGCACACAGATACGCAGTATTTT.

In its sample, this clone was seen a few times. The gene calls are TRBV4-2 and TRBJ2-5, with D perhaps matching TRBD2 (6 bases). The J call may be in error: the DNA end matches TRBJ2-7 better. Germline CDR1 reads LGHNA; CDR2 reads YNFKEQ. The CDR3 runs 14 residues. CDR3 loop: CASSQEAGLLEQYF. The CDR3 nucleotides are TGTGCCAGCAGCCAAGAGGCGGGGTTACTCGAGCAGTACTTC.

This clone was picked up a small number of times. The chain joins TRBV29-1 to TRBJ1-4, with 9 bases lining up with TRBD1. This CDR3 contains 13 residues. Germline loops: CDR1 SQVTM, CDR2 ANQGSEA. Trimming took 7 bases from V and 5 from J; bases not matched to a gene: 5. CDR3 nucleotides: TGCAGCGCATCCGGGACAGGGAATGAAAAACTGTTTTTT. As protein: CSASGTGNEKLFF.

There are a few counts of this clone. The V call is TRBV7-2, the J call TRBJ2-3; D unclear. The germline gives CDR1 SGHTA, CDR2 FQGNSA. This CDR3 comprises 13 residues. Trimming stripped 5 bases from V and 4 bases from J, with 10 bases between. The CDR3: CASSALVADTQYF. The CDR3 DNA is TGTGCCAGCAGCGCACTGGTCGCAGATACGCAGTATTTT.

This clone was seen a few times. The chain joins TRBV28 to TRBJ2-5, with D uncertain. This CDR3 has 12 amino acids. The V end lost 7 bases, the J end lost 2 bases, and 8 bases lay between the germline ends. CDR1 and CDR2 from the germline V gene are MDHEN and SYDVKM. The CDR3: CASKEQQETQYF. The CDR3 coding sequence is TGTGCCAGCAAGGAGCAGCAAGAGACCCAGTACTTC.